This is a list of T cell receptor beta chains from one sample in a study of T cell responses to AZD1222 COVID-19 vaccine. Profiled with immunoSEQ multiplex PCR; TCRdb holds only in-frame clones, not every one. The repertoire has some 95,000 clones, under 90% of them found once; the top ten carry about 2.8%. The source was peripheral blood, collected on day 0 of MenACWY control vaccination. All receptors come from an adult in good health. CDR3s include the opening cysteine and the closing phenylalanine or tryptophan.

v_gene,CDR3aa
TRBV19,CASGRDPQIGEQFF
TRBV21-1,CASSKCSGAMNTEAFF
TRBV25-1,CASSDVGLRAQETQYF
TRBV10-3,CAISDDTGNSPLHF
TRBV7-3,CASSLAGAGETQYF
TRBV29-1,CSVEWGDSTYEQYF
TRBV6-5,CASSTGTGSYEQYF
TRBV9,CASSEGSSGGSTDTQYF
TRBV7-3,CASSSGQDSNQPQHF
TRBV12-3/TRBV12-4,CASSSPGRGYTF
TRBV19,CASSIDQEGAQNEQFF
TRBV7-3,CASSFGGLETQYF
TRBV6-5,CASSYSRMNTEAFF
TRBV5-6,CASSDRAGASAQHF
TRBV9,CASSPSVGAADTQYF
TRBV7-2,CASSLGGAAYGYTF